This section outlines one TCR beta chain sequence together with its context. What antigen it recognizes has not been identified. No base-level quality is on record; no much larger clone is a single base apart. High-throughput TCR beta sequencing profiled peripheral blood CD8+ and CD4+ T cells from healthy donors, Susac syndrome patients and multiple sclerosis patients. Healthy donors were age- and sex-matched controls. CD8+ TEMRA cells were enriched by FACS, while bulk CD8+ and CD4+ T cells were purified by magnetic negative isolation. Blood was collected in EDTA tubes and processed within 24 hours, with PBMCs isolated through density gradient centrifugation. PBMCs intended for TCR sequencing were cryopreserved in liquid nitrogen and thawed later in a water bath at 37 degrees C. The sorted or isolated CD4+, CD8+ and CD8+ TEMRA cells reached a purity of at least 90%. RNA was extracted with the RNeasy kit and roughly 0.45 to 1 ug was reverse transcribed using random hexamers. The immunoSEQ multiplex PCR assay, covering 54 Vbeta and 13 Jbeta segments, was used to amplify TCR beta CDR3 regions. PCR amplification bias was corrected using a synthetic template baseline for primer optimization and computational correction. Per the source publication's procedure: Reads were annotated to V, D and J genes according to IMGT and were analyzed with immunoSEQ Analyzer, with only productive sequences retained. Clonality was computed as one minus Shannon entropy normalized by log2 of the number of productive unique sequences. For each patient and control, public and private clones were evaluated within the 100 most prevalent clones. Susac-specific clones were defined as absent from healthy and MS cohorts, over a thousand published viral clones and other ImmuneACCESS disease sequences. TCRdb cleaned the public reads at Q25 with fastp, built clones with MiXCR and kept in-frame beta chains. Identical CDR3 proteins give one entry, which carries the most common genes and DNA. TCRdb's processing, not the authors', yielded these V and J calls. In this sample the table shows roughly 130,000 distinct CDR3 sequences, roughly 96% of which occur a single time. The ten largest clones take up roughly 0.11% of the sample.

The data originate from a study of CD8 T cells in Susac syndrome (dated by TCRdb to about 2019). Background on the whole study: The study used repertoire sequencing to test whether antigen drove CD8+ T cell activation and differentiation in Susac syndrome. Points the paper makes about the study in general: The number of individuals in the TCR sequencing and HLA analysis was acknowledged as relatively small.

From its cysteine to its phenylalanine, the CDR3 spans 13 amino acids. The retained sequence is limited to the CDR3, 39 bases, with the frame set at the first base. The junction shows trimming of 5 bases on V and 2 bases on J, and the gene matches do not reach 3 bases of it. CDR1 and CDR2, looked up from the germline V gene, are SQVTM and ANQGSEA. This chain is built from TRBV29-1 and TRBJ2-7; a stretch of 10 junction bases matches TRBD2. The sequenced sample consisted of CD4+ T cells from PBMCs. This sequence originates from a human donor in good health. The CDR3 sequence is CSVTSGVTYEQYF. Read as DNA, the sequence is TGCAGCGTTACTAGCGGGGTTACCTACGAGCAGTACTTC.